One T cell receptor (beta chain) is described in this entry. Each CDR3 protein is one row after TCRdb ran MiXCR on the 5' RACE reads. The data contain 600,000 to 750,000 distinct CDR3 sequences, approximately 13% of them seen just once; the ten biggest clones take up about 15%. This entry comes from a study of T cells after yellow fever vaccination. The germline CDR1 and CDR2 sequences are SEHNR and FQNEAQ (reference sequence). This CDR3 has 11 residues. Trimming left V 1 base short and J 8 bases short, with 5 bases between. This receptor was identified in a young man who received the YFV17D yellow fever vaccine. The source was PBMCs, collected on the day of the yellow fever booster vaccination. The chain links TRBV7-9 to TRBJ1-2; D is uncertain. CDR3 amino acids: CASSLVEGYTF. The CDR3 DNA is TGTGCCAGCAGCTTAGTCGAGGGCTACACCTTC.